These 28 T cell receptor beta chains were all obtained from the same sample, sequenced in a study of T-cell reconstitution after alpha-beta-depleted transplantation in children. The library targeted TCRbeta and was prepared with unique molecular identifiers. MiXCR, run by TCRdb on the PCR reads, gives a single entry per CDR3 protein. The table includes about 690,000 distinct CDR3 sequences, roughly 17% detected once. This material consisted of PBMCs from the stem cell graft donor, taken from the stem cell graft. These receptor sequences come from a human donor who donated a stem cell graft to a child with acute myeloid leukemia.

V usage is TRBV25-1 and J usage is TRBJ2-7; 7 nucleotides agree with TRBD2. The germline CDR1 and CDR2 sequences are MGHDK and SYGVNS. The junction had 6 bases not matched to a gene; V was cut back by 4 bases and J by 0 bases. The CDR3 length is 15 residues. The CDR3 nucleotides read TGTGCCAGCAGTGGTGGGGGAGGGAACTCCTACGAGCAGTACTTC. It specifies CASSGGGGNSYEQYF.

In its sample, this clonotype was seen many times. CDR3 sequence reads: CSANPSLTYEQYF. The DNA of the CDR3 is TGCAGTGCTAATCCTAGCCTAACCTACGAGCAGTACTTC. The V call is TRBV20-1, the J call TRBJ2-7; D is possibly TRBD2 (5 bases). The CDR3 spans 13 residues. The V gene's germline CDR1 is DFQATT and CDR2 SNEGSKA (reference sequence). Trimming took off 4 bases at V and 2 bases at J, with 12 bases between the two ends.

The chain couples TRBV5-1 to TRBJ2-1; D may be TRBD1 (5 bases). Germline CDR1 SGHRS, CDR2 YFSETQ. Trimming took off 3 bases at V and 4 bases at J, with 11 bases between the two ends. The CDR3 is made up of 14 amino acids. The CDR3 DNA is TGCGCCAGCAGCTCTAACGACAGATACAATGAGCAGTTCTTC. Translating gives CASSSNDRYNEQFF.

V usage is TRBV7-2 and J usage is TRBJ1-1, with TRBD1 matching 8 bases. The ends lost 2 bases at V and 4 bases at J; junction bases unmatched: 9. Per germline, CDR1 SGHTA and CDR2 FQGNSA. There are 16 residues in the CDR3. The CDR3 here is CASSLYPTGESTEAFF. Here the CDR3 DNA reads TGTGCCAGCAGCTTATATCCGACAGGGGAGAGCACTGAAGCTTTCTTT.

This clonotype was seen many times. This chain joins TRBV20-1 and TRBJ1-6; unclear D gene. The V and J ends lost 4 bases and 11 bases respectively, with 18 bases between them. Germline loops: CDR1 DFQATT, CDR2 SNEGSKA (reference sequence). The CDR3 covers 14 residues. The CDR3 region has the DNA TGCAGTGCTACCATGACCTCCTTAAGCGCACCCCTCCACTTT. It encodes CSATMTSLSAPLHF.

This clonotype was seen many times. The J gene is TRBJ2-7, the V gene TRBV6-2 or TRBV6-3; unclear D gene. There are 14 residues in the CDR3. V was pared by 6 bases and J by 2 bases, with 14 bases between. Germline V CDR1 and CDR2: MNHEY, SVGEGT. In DNA form, the CDR3 reads TGTGCCAGCAGCGATATGGACGGAGCCTACGAGCAGTACGTC. This gives the protein CASSDMDGAYEQYV.

This clonotype was found a few times. The chain has TRBV5-4 and TRBJ2-3; 7 bases line up with TRBD2. The germline V gene encodes CDR1 SGHNT and CDR2 YYREEE (reference sequence). J lost 9 bases, V lost 1 base, and 8 bases had no gene match. This CDR3 has 14 amino acids. For the CDR3, the DNA is TGTGCCAGCAGCTTGTGGGGCGGGGGTGTAACGCAGTATTTT. Its translation is CASSLWGGGVTQYF.

The chain links TRBV7-9 to TRBJ2-1; a weak D match, TRBD2 (7 bases). The V gene's germline CDR1 is SEHNR and CDR2 FQNEAQ (reference sequence). The CDR3 covers 15 residues. V was pared by 4 bases and J by 8 bases, with 18 bases between. The CDR3 DNA reads TGTGCCAGCAGCTCCACCGGTGGGGGGGGCCATGAGCAGTTCTTC. It codes for CASSSTGGGGHEQFF. Full variable domain (rest looked up from reference TRBV7-9 and TRBJ2-1): DTGVSQNPRHKITKRGQNVTFRCDPISEHNRLYWYRQTLGQGPEFLTYFQNEAQLEKSRLLSDRFSAERPKGSFSTLEIQRTEQGDSAMYLCASSSTGGGGHEQFFGPGTRLTVL.

The chain is built from TRBV6-5 and TRBJ2-1; D gene unclear. Trimming shortened V by 2 bases and J by 4 bases, and 6 bases separated the two germline ends. Per germline, CDR1 MNHEY and CDR2 SVGAGI. The CDR3 totals 13 residues. CDR3 sequence reads: CASSYTQYNEQFF. CDR3 bases: TGTGCCAGCAGTTACACCCAGTACAATGAGCAGTTCTTC.

This clonotype appeared a few times. The chain employs TRBV7-2 and TRBJ2-7; D possibly uses TRBD1 or TRBD2 (5 bases each). The V gene lost 0 bases and the J gene lost 6 bases, with 15 bases spanning the gap. Germline V gene lookup returns CDR1 SGHTA and CDR2 FQGNSA. The CDR3 sequence is 15 residues long. DNA for the CDR3: TGTGCCAGCAGCTTAGCGAGAGGGACGAGCCGCGAGCAGTACTTC. It is translated as CASSLARGTSREQYF.

This clonotype was detected only a few times. The chain combines TRBV21-1 with TRBJ1-1. TRBV21-1 is assigned pseudogene status. CDR3 size: 14 residues. In DNA form, the CDR3 reads TGTGCCAGCCCCCTTAGACGGGAAAACACTGAAGCTTTCTTT. This encodes CASPLRRENTEAFF.

In its sample, this clonotype was seen a few times. This rearrangement joins TRBV12-3 or TRBV12-4 to TRBJ2-3; perhaps TRBD1 as D (5 bases). V dropped 6 bases and J dropped 4 bases, with 20 bases sitting between them. The CDR3 extends over 16 amino acids. The DNA for the CDR3 is TGTGCCAGCAGCCCCGCCTCGGGCAGGGCCGCAGATACGCAGTATTTT. Translated: CASSPASGRAADTQYF.

The V and J genes are TRBV9 and TRBJ2-4; D call uncertain. CDR1 is SGDLS and CDR2 is YYNGEE in the germline V gene. CDR3 length: 16 amino acids. V gave up 4 bases and J gave up 3 bases, with 17 bases separating them. The CDR3 DNA sequence: TGTGCCAGCAGCCCTCCCACAAGGTCGGGCAAAAACATTCAGTACTTC. This encodes CASSPPTRSGKNIQYF.

This chain uses TRBV7-9 with TRBJ1-1, with a tentative D call TRBD1 (5 bases). In germline, CDR1 is SEHNR, CDR2 FQNEAQ (reference sequence). The CDR3 spans 17 residues. V was clipped by 4 bases and J by 4 bases, with 22 bases between them. The CDR3 protein is CASSYHTGPSRGTEAFF. DNA for the CDR3: TGTGCCAGCAGCTATCACACGGGCCCCTCGAGGGGCACTGAAGCTTTCTTT.

V gene TRBV20-1 combines with J gene TRBJ2-7, with 8 bases that match TRBD2. The CDR3 length is 13 residues. V shed 5 bases, J shed 3 bases, and the junction held 6 bases outside the gene matches. Germline CDR1 and CDR2: DFQATT and SNEGSKA (reference sequence). The CDR3 reads CSASGTSHYEQYF. Written as DNA, the CDR3 is TGCAGTGCTTCCGGGACTAGTCACTACGAGCAGTACTTC.

This chain uses TRBV5-1 with TRBJ2-3; D might be TRBD1 (6 bases). CDR3 length: 18 amino acids. CDR1 is SGHRS and CDR2 is YFSETQ in the germline V gene. V was shortened by 4 bases and J by 2 bases, with 23 bases between the two germline ends. The CDR3 region has the DNA TGCGCCAGCAGCCTGACAGGCGCCGTACCCGATCTCACAGATACGCAGTATTTT. Translated: CASSLTGAVPDLTDTQYF.

In its sample, this clonotype was seen a few times. CDR3 sequence: CSANTGAHNEQFF. CDR3 nucleotides: TGCAGTGCCAATACGGGGGCCCACAATGAGCAGTTCTTC. The rearrangement joins TRBV20-1 to TRBJ2-1; the D gene could be TRBD1 or TRBD2 (6 bases each). In germline, CDR1 is DFQATT, CDR2 SNEGSKA (reference sequence). There are 13 residues in the CDR3. Trimming took 6 bases from V and 5 from J, leaving 14 bases between them.

This clonotype was counted between two and nine times. The rearrangement links TRBV2 to TRBJ1-6; 7 nucleotides line up with TRBD1. This CDR3 comprises 13 residues. Losses at the gene ends were 5 bases for V and 13 bases for J; bases not matched to a gene: 8. Looked up from germline, CDR1 is SNHLY and CDR2 is FYNNEI. This CDR3 reads CASSYRGLVPLHF. DNA of the CDR3: TGTGCCAGCAGTTACAGGGGCCTTGTCCCCCTCCACTTT.

In its sample, this clonotype was seen a few times. V is TRBV7-2 and J is TRBJ1-1; D not resolved. Trimming cost V 8 bases and J 1 base, with 8 bases left between them. CDR3 length: 12 amino acids. CDR1 is SGHTA, CDR2 FQGNSA, per germline. CDR3 protein: CASRAGNTEAFF. Here the CDR3 DNA reads TGTGCCAGCCGCGCGGGGAACACTGAAGCTTTCTTT.

V gene TRBV18 combines with J gene TRBJ2-7; perhaps TRBD1 as D (6 bases). This CDR3 spans 14 amino acids. The germline CDR1 and CDR2 sequences are KGHSH and LQKENI. The V end was cut by 2 bases, the J end by 3 bases, with 11 bases between. DNA for the CDR3: TGTGCCAGCTCACCAAAGACAGGAGTCTACGAGCAGTACTTC. This encodes CASSPKTGVYEQYF.

The chain has TRBV29-1 and TRBJ2-3, with a possible D match to TRBD1 (5 bases). The length of the CDR3 is 13 residues. The germline V and J ends were trimmed by 1 base and 5 bases, with 10 bases remaining between them. Germline V gene sequence: CDR1 SQVTM, CDR2 ANQGSEA. As DNA, the CDR3 is TGCAGCGTTGAAGTATCAGGGATAGATACGCAGTATTTT. This codes for CSVEVSGIDTQYF.

This chain uses TRBV13 with TRBJ1-2, with 7 bases fitting TRBD1. Trimming cost V 5 bases and J 0 bases; bases outside gene matches: 6. CDR1 is PRHDT, CDR2 FYEKMQ, per germline (reference sequence). This CDR3 comprises 15 residues. CDR3 DNA sequence: TGTGCCAGCAGCCTCGGACAGGAAACTAACTATGGCTACACCTTC. Translation gives CASSLGQETNYGYTF. Drawing the rest from reference TRBV13 and TRBJ1-2, the complete variable domain is AAGVIQSPRHLIKEKRETATLKCYPIPRHDTVYWYQQGPGQDPQFLISFYEKMQSDKGSIPDRFSAQQFSDYHSELNMSSLELGDSALYFCASSLGQETNYGYTFGSGTRLTVV.

This clonotype was recorded many times. The rearrangement uses TRBV29-1 and TRBJ2-1; TRBD1 matches at 7 bases. V lost 3 bases and J lost 5; bases outside the gene matches: 7. CDR1 SQVTM and CDR2 ANQGSEA come from the germline V gene. This CDR3 region has 14 residues. CDR3 bases: TGCAGCGTTGATGACAGGGTGACTCACAATGAGCAGTTCTTC. As protein: CSVDDRVTHNEQFF.

The J gene is TRBJ1-1, the V gene TRBV6-2 or TRBV6-3; tentative D call: TRBD1 (6 bases). The CDR3 sequence is 12 residues long. The germline V gene encodes CDR1 MNHEY and CDR2 SVGEGT. The germline V and J ends were trimmed by 6 bases and 6 bases, with 11 bases remaining between them. The CDR3 here is CASSRRTAEAFF. CDR3 DNA sequence: TGTGCCAGCAGCCGCCGGACAGCTGAAGCTTTCTTT.

This clonotype was found a few times. The chain couples TRBV5-1 to TRBJ2-1, with D perhaps being TRBD1 or TRBD2 (5 bases each). CDR3 length: 16 residues. Germline CDR1 reads SGHRS; CDR2 reads YFSETQ. Trimming removed 0 bases at V and 5 bases at J, with 15 bases between. CDR3 sequence (DNA): TGCGCCAGCAGCTTGGATCCGGGGCGCCGGGACAATGAGCAGTTCTTC. As protein: CASSLDPGRRDNEQFF.

This clonotype was seen a few times. The rearrangement uses TRBV10-1 and TRBJ1-1; 9 bases agree with TRBD1. The CDR3 length is 18 residues. The germline V gene has CDR1 WNHNN and CDR2 SYGVQD (reference sequence). The junction had 14 bases not matched to a gene; V was cut back by 0 bases and J by 6 bases. In DNA, the CDR3 is TGCGCCAGCAGTGAGTCGCTTCGCGGAACAGGGGGCAGTCCTGAAGCTTTCTTT. Protein: CASSESLRGTGGSPEAFF.

This clonotype has a handful of counts. V gene TRBV7-2 combines with J gene TRBJ2-1; weak D call: TRBD2 (5 bases). Trimming stripped 1 base from V and 3 bases from J, with 10 bases between. The CDR3 consists of 15 residues. The germline V gene encodes CDR1 SGHTA and CDR2 FQGNSA. CDR3 coding DNA: TGTGCCAGCAGCTTAGGAGGGAACTACTACAATGAGCAGTTCTTC. It translates to CASSLGGNYYNEQFF.

This clonotype was recorded at least ten times. V and J are TRBV20-1 and TRBJ1-5, with TRBD1 identical over 9 bases. Germline V gene lookup returns CDR1 DFQATT and CDR2 SNEGSKA (reference sequence). This CDR3 has 15 residues. V shed 6 bases, J shed 3 bases, and the junction held 9 bases outside the gene matches. The CDR3 coding sequence is TGCAGTGCCCACTTGGGACAGGGCTACAATCAGCCCCAGCATTTT. It specifies CSAHLGQGYNQPQHF.